Listed below are T cell receptor beta chains from one sample, sequenced in a study of blood T cell repertoires in COVID-19. Clones were read by immunoSEQ multiplex PCR, and TCRdb kept only the in-frame ones, dropping some. This sample carries about 100,000 clones, around 80% of them seen once, and the ten largest clones take around 20%. Sequencing used peripheral blood. The origin of the receptors is a man aged 65 to 79 with active or convalescent COVID-19. Both conserved end residues are part of each CDR3. Fields, in order: V gene, J gene, CDR3 protein.

TRBV6-4	TRBJ2-3	CASGTGDTDTQYF
TRBV4-2	TRBJ2-1	CASSQERRAPNNEQFF
TRBV5-1	TRBJ2-1	CASNPVAGGRDNEQFF
TRBV6-6	TRBJ1-1	CASSSWGGNTEAFF
TRBV15	TRBJ1-1	CATRSTTGLVNTEAFF
TRBV7-9	TRBJ2-1	CASSPDRGRRLSSYNEQFF
TRBV13	TRBJ2-7	CASRTSGGAQEQYF
TRBV29-1	TRBJ1-1	CSVSRGQGGGEAFF
TRBV6-5	TRBJ2-5	CASSQQGAGETQYF
TRBV28	TRBJ1-3	CASSLKGAGNTIYF
TRBV15	TRBJ1-1	CATSRLGLRTEAFF
TRBV5-1	TRBJ1-1	CASSLGGMNTEAFF
TRBV6-5	TRBJ1-2	CASSYSRDRVDGYTF
TRBV4-1	TRBJ2-7	CASSQPGLAGVGEQYF
TRBV30	TRBJ1-6	CAWSPGADSPLHF
TRBV2	TRBJ2-5	CASSDGRGLVMETQYF
TRBV12-3/TRBV12-4	TRBJ2-2	CASSLRETGELFF
TRBV7-9	TRBJ1-4	CASSLSRTGEEKLFF
TRBV5-6	TRBJ1-2	CASSFPGLGYGYTF
TRBV7-8	TRBJ1-2	CASSSNRDGGDGYTF
TRBV6-5	TRBJ1-1	CASNRQGYAEAFF
TRBV5-1	TRBJ2-7	CASSSGQGDGNEQYF